The 30 T cell receptor beta chains given below trace back to one sample, sequenced in a study of CD8 T cells in Susac syndrome. With random hexamers, reverse transcription was performed on about 0.45 to 1 ug of RNA. TCRdb re-called the immunoSEQ multiplex PCR reads through MiXCR, storing one row per CDR3 protein. The sample includes 150,000 to 200,000 distinct CDR3 sequences, around 94% of them seen just once. Sequenced sample: CD4+ T cells from PBMCs. These receptors were obtained from a human donor in good health.

The chain is built from TRBV4-3 and TRBJ1-6; the D gene is possibly TRBD1 (6 bases). This CDR3 has 14 residues. With 4 bases removed from V and 10 bases from J, the gap between germline ends came to 14 bases. The germline V gene encodes CDR1 LGHNA and CDR2 YSLEER. In nucleotides, the CDR3 is TGCGCCAGCAGCCGCAGGGGTCAAGGATCACCCCTCCACTTT. It yields the protein CASSRRGQGSPLHF.

V and J are TRBV29-1 and TRBJ2-5; TRBD1 matches 10 bases. V shed 7 bases, J shed 4 bases, and the junction held 0 bases outside the gene matches. The germline gives CDR1 SQVTM, CDR2 ANQGSEA. This CDR3 is 11 amino acids long. The CDR3 coding sequence is TGCAGCGGGGACAGGGGAGAGACCCAGTACTTC. Translating it yields CSGDRGETQYF.

The chain is built from TRBV20-1 and TRBJ1-2; D may be TRBD1 (5 bases). Germline CDR1 DFQATT, CDR2 SNEGSKA (reference sequence). The ends were cut back, 6 bases at V and 4 bases at J, with 15 bases in the middle. The CDR3 consists of 13 residues. The CDR3 nucleotides are TGCAGTGCCACGCCGGGGGGAAGCTATGGCTACACCTTC. It codes for CSATPGGSYGYTF.

The chain combines TRBV20-1 with TRBJ1-5; D call uncertain. CDR3 length: 12 residues. V was shortened by 6 bases and J by 3 bases, with 9 bases between the two germline ends. Germline V gene lookup returns CDR1 DFQATT and CDR2 SNEGSKA (reference sequence). The CDR3 loop reads CSAKAPNQPQHF. For the CDR3, the DNA is TGCAGTGCCAAGGCGCCCAATCAGCCCCAGCATTTT.

V gene TRBV18 combines with J gene TRBJ2-4, with TRBD1 as a possible D gene (6 bases). V lost 3 bases and J 7 bases, leaving 10 bases between the germline ends. The CDR3 length is 13 residues. Germline-derived CDR1 and CDR2 are KGHSH and LQKENI. CDR3 loop: CASSPRQGNIQYF. The CDR3, as DNA: TGTGCCAGCTCACCCCGGCAGGGGAACATTCAGTACTTC.

Of note for this clonotype: One end of the junction does not line up with germline, which may come from a read error. The V gene is TRBV24-1, the J gene TRBJ1-5, with D unresolved. The CDR3 spans 16 residues. Germline loops: CDR1 KGHDR, CDR2 SFDVKD. CDR3 nucleotides: TGTGCCACCAAGACCAGATCAAAGAGACGCAAGCAGCCCCAGCATTTT. Translating it yields CATKTRSKRRKQPQHF.

The V and J genes are TRBV20-1 and TRBJ2-4; the D gene could be TRBD1 or TRBD2 (6 bases each). The CDR3 is 15 residues long. Trimming shortened V by 0 bases and J by 9 bases, and 18 bases separated the two germline ends. Germline CDR1 DFQATT, CDR2 SNEGSKA (reference sequence). The CDR3 region has the DNA TGCAGTGCTAGAGATCCCGCAGGGGTCGGGAGCATTCAGTACTTC. This gives the protein CSARDPAGVGSIQYF.

V and J are TRBV20-1 and TRBJ2-3; 8 nucleotides align to TRBD1. Germline V gives CDR1 DFQATT, CDR2 SNEGSKA (reference sequence). This CDR3 comprises 15 residues. Trimming cost V 3 bases and J 3 bases; bases outside gene matches: 8. DNA for the CDR3: TGCAGTGCTAGGACGGACAGGGATGGTACAGATACGCAGTATTTT. It yields the protein CSARTDRDGTDTQYF.

This sequence joins TRBV20-1 and TRBJ1-5; the D is unclear. Germline CDR1 reads DFQATT; CDR2 reads SNEGSKA (reference sequence). The CDR3 runs to 14 residues. Trimming removed 8 bases from V and 0 bases from J, with 14 bases in between. The CDR3 sequence is CSTAPGYSNQPQHF. The CDR3, as DNA: TGCAGTACGGCTCCCGGTTATAGCAATCAGCCCCAGCATTTT.

The gene calls are TRBV20-1 and TRBJ2-5, with 8 bases lining up with TRBD2. The germline CDR1 and CDR2 sequences are DFQATT and SNEGSKA (reference sequence). The CDR3 is made up of 16 amino acids. The J segment lost 4 bases and the V segment lost 0 bases, leaving 10 bases of the junction unmatched. The CDR3 is CSARDPVAGRRETQYF. Here the CDR3 DNA reads TGCAGTGCTAGAGATCCGGTAGCGGGGAGGCGAGAGACCCAGTACTTC.

This chain joins TRBV7-2 and TRBJ2-1; 8 positions agree with TRBD1. V lost 7 bases and J lost 8; bases outside the gene matches: 13. The CDR3 covers 15 residues. CDR1 is SGHTA and CDR2 is FQGNSA in the germline V gene. CDR3 nucleotides: TGTGCCAGCACCCCAAGGACAGGGATAGTCCATGAGCAGTTCTTC. This encodes CASTPRTGIVHEQFF.

This chain links TRBV3-1 with TRBJ1-1; D possibly corresponds to TRBD1 (5 bases). Between the trimmed V and J ends, which lost 10 bases and 5 bases, there was a span of 17 bases. Germline CDR1 reads LGHDT; CDR2 reads YNNKEL (reference sequence). The CDR3 spans 13 residues. The CDR3 bases are TGTGCCACCCTAGCCCAGGGACGAACTGAAGCTTTCTTT. This translates into CATLAQGRTEAFF.

The rearrangement links TRBV3-1 to TRBJ2-7; 10 bases map to TRBD1. The CDR3 has 15 residues. V lost 1 base to trimming and J lost 5 bases; unmatched junction nucleotides: 5. Germline CDR1 and CDR2: LGHDT and YNNKEL (reference sequence). CDR3 in DNA: TGTGCCAGCAGCCAAGGGGGACAGGGGATCCACGAGCAGTACTTC. Amino acids: CASSQGGQGIHEQYF.

J is TRBJ2-2 and V is TRBV9, with D unclear. Germline V CDR1 and CDR2: SGDLS, YYNGEE. The CDR3 is 14 residues long. The germline V and J ends were trimmed by 0 bases and 2 bases, with 5 bases remaining between them. The CDR3 region is CASSVGLNTGELFF. CDR3 nucleotides: TGTGCCAGCAGCGTAGGCCTAAACACCGGGGAGCTGTTTTTT.

The rearrangement links TRBV7-9 to TRBJ1-1; possibly TRBD1 for D (5 bases). Deletions cut 9 bases from V and 5 bases from J, with 16 bases between. Germline CDR1 reads SEHNR; CDR2 reads FQNEAQ (reference sequence). The CDR3 contains 13 residues. The CDR3 reads CASTAGSETEAFF. CDR3 in DNA: TGTGCCAGTACCGCAGGGTCGGAAACTGAAGCTTTCTTT.

The rearrangement joins TRBV20-1 to TRBJ1-5, with D possibly TRBD1 on 6 matching bases. Germline assignment: CDR1 DFQATT and CDR2 SNEGSKA (reference sequence). Deletions cut 6 bases from V and 9 bases from J, with 18 bases between. The CDR3 length is 13 residues. DNA for the CDR3: TGCAGTGCATCCGCAGGGGCCGATTGGCCCCAGCATTTT. This translates into CSASAGADWPQHF.

The chain employs TRBV5-1 and TRBJ2-5; 7 bases are shared with TRBD1. The CDR3 is 14 amino acids. CDR1 is SGHRS, CDR2 YFSETQ, per germline. Trimming took 3 bases from V and 0 from J; bases not matched to a gene: 2. The CDR3 DNA follows: TGCGCCAGCAGCTGGGACAGCAACCAAGAGACCCAGTACTTC. Translation: CASSWDSNQETQYF. The full variable domain, in which reference TRBV5-1 and TRBJ2-5 provide the parts outside the CDR3, is KAGVTQTPRYLIKTRGQQVTLSCSPISGHRSVSWYQQTPGQGLQFLFEYFSETQRNKGNFPGRFSGRQFSNSRSEMNVSTLELGDSALYLCASSWDSNQETQYFGPGTRLLVL.

The chain uses TRBV2 and TRBJ2-3; 11 bases agree with TRBD2. This CDR3 is built from 16 residues. Per the germline V gene, CDR1 is SNHLY and CDR2 is FYNNEI. V lost 2 bases and J lost 0; bases outside the gene matches: 1. CDR3 sequence (DNA): TGTGCCAGCAGTGAACTAGCGGGGGGAAGCACAGATACGCAGTATTTT. Its protein product is CASSELAGGSTDTQYF.

The V and J genes are TRBV14 and TRBJ1-6, with unresolved D. This CDR3 region has 16 residues. CDR1 and CDR2 (germline): SGHDN, FVKESK. Between the trimmed V and J ends, which lost 3 bases and 10 bases, there was a span of 19 bases. CDR3 amino acids: CASSQNSVLDGSPLHF. CDR3 nucleotides: TGTGCCAGCAGCCAGAACTCGGTTTTGGACGGATCACCCCTCCACTTT.

This clonotype was counted a few times. V gene TRBV12-3 or TRBV12-4 combines with J gene TRBJ1-1; D call uncertain. There are 16 residues in the CDR3. The ends were cut back, 6 bases at V and 4 bases at J, with 21 bases in the middle. CDR3 loop: CASRATPGAWGTEAFF. In DNA, the CDR3 is TGTGCCAGCAGAGCTACACCGGGAGCTTGGGGCACTGAAGCTTTCTTT.

The V and J genes are TRBV29-1 and TRBJ2-1, with D maybe TRBD1 (6 bases). V was shortened by 7 bases and J by 6 bases, with 13 bases between the two germline ends. The V gene's germline CDR1 is SQVTM and CDR2 ANQGSEA. The CDR3 is made up of 12 amino acids. The CDR3 protein is CSGRDTFNEQFF. CDR3 sequence (DNA): TGCAGCGGCCGGGACACATTCAATGAGCAGTTCTTC.

The gene calls are TRBV29-1 and TRBJ2-7; 7 nucleotides align to TRBD1. The germline gives CDR1 SQVTM, CDR2 ANQGSEA. The CDR3 is made up of 12 amino acids. Trimming cost V 4 bases and J 2 bases; bases outside gene matches: 2. The CDR3 here is CSVVGTAYEQYF. The CDR3 DNA is TGCAGCGTTGTGGGGACAGCCTACGAGCAGTACTTC.

V and J are TRBV3-1 and TRBJ2-3; D is uncertain. The CDR3 is 11 residues long. The V end was cut by 1 base, the J end by 6 bases, with 2 bases between. Germline CDR1 is LGHDT and CDR2 is YNNKEL (reference sequence). Here the CDR3 reads CASSQADTQYF. As DNA, the CDR3 is TGTGCCAGCAGCCAAGCGGATACGCAGTATTTT.

CDR3 amino acids: CASSLVRGVGETQYF. The CDR3 DNA sequence: TGTGCCAGCAGCTTAGTTCGAGGGGTCGGAGAGACCCAGTACTTC. The chain combines TRBV11-2 with TRBJ2-5, with D perhaps being TRBD1 or TRBD2 (5 bases each). Germline-derived CDR1 and CDR2 are SGHAT and FQNNGV. The V gene lost 1 base and the J gene lost 4 bases, with 13 bases spanning the gap. The CDR3 is 15 residues long.

The gene calls are TRBV29-1 and TRBJ1-2; perhaps TRBD1 as D (5 bases). Germline lookup yields CDR1 SQVTM and CDR2 ANQGSEA. The CDR3 totals 13 residues. The V end lost 3 bases, the J end lost 0 bases, and 8 bases lay between the germline ends. CDR3 amino acids: CSVDRDPNYGYTF. The CDR3, as DNA: TGCAGCGTTGACAGGGACCCTAACTATGGCTACACCTTC.

This clonotype was counted a single time. The chain couples TRBV18 to TRBJ2-3, with 8 nucleotides matching TRBD1. Looked up from germline, CDR1 is KGHSH and CDR2 is LQKENI. The V and J ends lost 5 bases and 2 bases, in that order; junction bases with no gene match: 3. The CDR3 spans 14 residues. The CDR3 nucleotides are TGTGCCAGCTCAACGCAGGGGGCCACAGATACGCAGTATTTT. It specifies CASSTQGATDTQYF.

The chain joins TRBV29-1 to TRBJ2-3; maybe TRBD2 (6 bases). The CDR3 is made up of 18 amino acids. The V end was cut by 1 base, the J end by 1 base, with 21 bases between. The germline V gene has CDR1 SQVTM and CDR2 ANQGSEA. The CDR3 loop is CSVEGDDRRDWGTDTQYF. The CDR3 region has the DNA TGCAGCGTTGAAGGGGATGACCGTAGGGACTGGGGCACAGATACGCAGTATTTT.

The chain carries TRBV20-1 and TRBJ2-7, with 9 nucleotides matching TRBD1. The CDR3 totals 14 residues. The germline gives CDR1 DFQATT, CDR2 SNEGSKA (reference sequence). J was trimmed by 6 bases and V by 1 base; bases with no gene match: 7. The CDR3 nucleotides are TGCAGTGCTAGAGCCACGGACAGGGGTCTCGAGCAGTACTTC. Translated: CSARATDRGLEQYF.

The chain joins TRBV20-1 to TRBJ2-5, with D unclear. This CDR3 has 11 amino acids. Germline V gene lookup returns CDR1 DFQATT and CDR2 SNEGSKA (reference sequence). V was shortened by 8 bases and J by 4 bases, with 11 bases between the two germline ends. This chain's CDR3 is CSSLVGETQYF. The CDR3 DNA is TGCAGTTCCCTAGTTGGAGAGACCCAGTACTTC.

V is TRBV29-1 and J is TRBJ1-2; 7 nucleotides align to TRBD1. There are 12 residues in the CDR3. The germline V gene has CDR1 SQVTM and CDR2 ANQGSEA. After removal of 6 bases from V and 8 bases from J, the junction contained 9 bases not matched to a gene. As DNA, the CDR3 is TGCAGCGTCTATGGACAGGCGAGGGGCTACACCTTC. Amino acids: CSVYGQARGYTF. The variable domain in full, with the rest retrieved from reference TRBV29-1 and TRBJ1-2, is SAVISQKPSRDICQRGTSLTIQCQVDSQVTMMFWYRQQPGQSLTLIATANQGSEATYESGFVIDKFPISRPNLTFSTLTVSNMSPEDSSIYLCSVYGQARGYTFGSGTRLTVV.